These 3 T cell receptor beta chains came from one sample sequenced in a study of cytomegalovirus exposure and HLA in healthy donors. 60 Vbeta and 13 Jbeta primers were used in PCR. Only in-frame clones appear in the TCRdb table, and some are missing; sequencing was by immunoSEQ multiplex PCR. The table lists fewer than 200,000 clones, 75% to 85% of them singletons. Sequenced material: PBMCs. The receptors come from a girl aged 2-10 years in good health and CMV-seropositive.

The CDR3 is CASSVSGRTSTDTQYF. The DNA for the CDR3 is TGTGCCAGCAGCGTCTCAGGCAGAACTAGCACAGATACGCAGTATTTT. V gene TRBV9 combines with J gene TRBJ2-3; no definite D call. V was pared by 2 bases and J by 0 bases, with 13 bases between. The germline gives CDR1 SGDLS, CDR2 YYNGEE. The CDR3 consists of 16 residues.

The chain is built from TRBV9 and TRBJ1-2, with D tentatively TRBD1 (6 bases). Germline CDR1 SGDLS, CDR2 YYNGEE. V lost 2 bases, J lost 8 bases, and 13 bases lay in between. The CDR3 length is 13 residues. The CDR3: CASSVRGFEGYTF. CDR3 DNA sequence: TGTGCCAGCAGCGTTAGGGGGTTTGAGGGCTACACCTTC.

The chain couples TRBV27 to TRBJ1-2; maybe TRBD1 (6 bases). The V end was cut by 0 bases, the J end by 2 bases, with 16 bases between. CDR1 and CDR2 (germline): MNHEY, SMNVEV (reference sequence). This CDR3 comprises 17 residues. The DNA for the CDR3 is TGTGCCAGCAGTTTATCGTGGGGGGGGGCGCTGAACTATGGCTACACCTTC. Translation gives CASSLSWGGALNYGYTF.